The 23 T cell receptor beta chains given below trace back to one sample, sequenced in a study of cytomegalovirus exposure and HLA in healthy donors. It was with 60 Vbeta and 13 Jbeta primers that the PCR ran. Assay used: immunoSEQ multiplex PCR; TCRdb lists only in-frame clones, some missing. The data hold over 50,000 clones, with over 70% observed a single time. The sample consisted of PBMCs. Receptor source: a man in his fifties in good health and CMV-seropositive.

With regard to this clone: This likely came from a read error, as a far larger clone is one base away. Other DNA sequences in this sample translate to the same CDR3. CDR3 sequence (DNA): TGCGCCAGCAGCCAAGATATGATCGTACTCATTTACAATGAGCAGTTCTTC. This codes for CASSQDMIVLIYNEQFF. This chain connects TRBV4-3 to TRBJ2-1; D gene ambiguous. V lost 0 bases to trimming and J lost 4 bases, with 16 bases between them. CDR1 and CDR2 (germline): LGHNA, YSLEER. This CDR3 region has 17 residues.

V usage is TRBV2 and J usage is TRBJ2-3; D might be TRBD1 (6 bases). The CDR3 runs 13 residues. Germline loops: CDR1 SNHLY, CDR2 FYNNEI. The V and J ends lost 7 bases and 1 base respectively, with 9 bases between them. In DNA, the CDR3 is TGTGCCAGCAACAGGGATGGCACAGATACGCAGTATTTT. This gives the protein CASNRDGTDTQYF. Complete variable domain (other parts from reference TRBV2 and TRBJ2-3): EPEVTQTPSHQVTQMGQEVILRCVPISNHLYFYWYRQILGQKVEFLVSFYNNEISEKSEIFDDQFSVERPDGSNFTLKIRSTKLEDSAMYFCASNRDGTDTQYFGPGTRLTVL.

Only a few counts were recorded for this clone. One end of the junction is discordant with germline, which a read error may explain. The rearrangement uses TRBV5-1 and TRBJ2-2; weak D call: TRBD1 (6 bases). This CDR3 is 15 amino acids long. The germline gives CDR1 SGHRS, CDR2 YFSETQ. The CDR3 coding sequence is TGTGCCAGCAGCACGGACAGTCAGGGCACCGGGGAGCTGTTTTTT. Translated, it gives CASSTDSQGTGELFF.

This chain links TRBV19 with TRBJ2-7, with a possible D match to TRBD1 (6 bases). The CDR3 sequence is 14 residues long. Between the trimmed V and J ends, which lost 3 bases and 0 bases, there was a span of 9 bases. Germline V gives CDR1 LNHDA, CDR2 SQIVND (reference sequence). As DNA, the CDR3 is TGTGCCAGTAGTATCGCAGGGGACTCCTACGAGCAGTACTTC. Amino acids: CASSIAGDSYEQYF.

This chain uses TRBV7-9 with TRBJ2-3; the match to TRBD2 covers 13 bases. The trim removed 3 bases at V and 7 bases at J, leaving 7 bases unmatched. Germline assignment: CDR1 SEHNR and CDR2 FQNEAQ (reference sequence). The length of the CDR3 is 16 residues. The CDR3 sequence: CASSFELAGGRNTQYF. CDR3 nucleotide sequence: TGTGCCAGCAGCTTTGAACTAGCGGGGGGGCGTAATACGCAGTATTTT. Combining the CDR3 with reference TRBV7-9 and TRBJ2-3 gives the whole variable domain DTGVSQNPRHKITKRGQNVTFRCDPISEHNRLYWYRQTLGQGPEFLTYFQNEAQLEKSRLLSDRFSAERPKGSFSTLEIQRTEQGDSAMYLCASSFELAGGRNTQYFGPGTRLTVL.

A remark on this clone: The sample carries other DNA sequences with the same CDR3. The J gene is TRBJ2-7, the V gene TRBV19; 7 bases are a match to TRBD1. CDR3 length: 14 amino acids. After removal of 6 bases from V and 3 bases from J, the junction contained 8 bases not matched to a gene. CDR1 is LNHDA and CDR2 is SQIVND in the germline V gene (reference sequence). The CDR3 bases are TGTGCCAGTAGGCGTCAGGGGGAAGGCTACGAGCAGTACTTC. Its translation is CASRRQGEGYEQYF. Full variable domain (remainder filled in from reference TRBV19 and TRBJ2-7): DGGITQSPKYLFRKEGQNVTLSCEQNLNHDAMYWYRQDPGQGLRLIYYSQIVNDFQKGDIAEGYSVSREKKESFPLTVTSAQKNPTAFYLCASRRQGEGYEQYFGPGTRLTVT.

The chain couples TRBV10-3 to TRBJ2-3; 13 bases are a match to TRBD2. With 2 bases clipped from V and 1 base from J, the junction kept 3 bases outside the gene matches. CDR1 is ENHRY, CDR2 SYGVKD, per germline. The CDR3 runs 17 residues. CDR3 sequence: CAISEGLAGVGTDTQYF. In nucleotides, the CDR3 is TGTGCCATCAGTGAGGGACTAGCGGGGGTAGGCACAGATACGCAGTATTTT.

In DNA, the CDR3 is TGTGCCAGCAGTGGATGGACAGGGGATAATGAAAAACTGTTTTTT. This gives the protein CASSGWTGDNEKLFF. The chain recombines TRBV27 with TRBJ1-4; 9 positions match TRBD1. The germline gives CDR1 MNHEY, CDR2 SMNVEV (reference sequence). The CDR3 totals 15 residues. With V trimmed by 5 bases and J by 4 bases, 5 bases remained unmatched.

Details on this clone: The junction differs from germline at one of its ends, possibly a read error. Additional DNA sequences in this sample encode the identical CDR3. The chain uses TRBV9 and TRBJ2-7, with D perhaps matching TRBD1 (5 bases). Germline lookup yields CDR1 SGDLS and CDR2 YYNGEE. The CDR3 is made up of 15 amino acids. This chain's CDR3 is CASSSQATSSYEPYF. CDR3 nucleotides: TGTGCCAGCAGCTCACAGGCGACCAGCTCCTACGAGCCGTACTTC.

The CDR3 loop is CASSQEGTGAYEQYF. CDR3 coding DNA: TGTGCCAGCAGCCAAGAAGGGACAGGGGCCTACGAGCAGTACTTC. This rearrangement joins TRBV4-2 to TRBJ2-7; 10 bases align to TRBD1. With V trimmed by 0 bases and J by 2 bases, 1 base remained unmatched. CDR1 and CDR2 from the germline V gene are LGHNA and YNFKEQ. CDR3 size: 15 residues.

J is TRBJ2-3 and V is TRBV11-2, with D possibly TRBD2 on 5 matching bases. Germline CDR1 and CDR2: SGHAT and FQNNGV. The CDR3 is 16 residues long. With 5 bases removed from V and 0 bases from J, the gap between germline ends came to 15 bases. In DNA, the CDR3 is TGTGCCAGCAGCCCCATAGCGATTACTAGCACAGATACGCAGTATTTT. Translation: CASSPIAITSTDTQYF.

Concerning this clone: The same CDR3 is also encoded by other DNA sequences in this sample. The V gene is TRBV18, the J gene TRBJ1-1, with D maybe TRBD1 (5 bases). There are 16 residues in the CDR3. Germline V gives CDR1 KGHSH, CDR2 LQKENI. V lost 3 bases, J lost 1 base, and 15 bases lay in between. The CDR3 here is CASSPKILDRNTEAFF. CDR3 nucleotides: TGTGCCAGCTCACCCAAGATCCTAGACAGGAACACTGAAGCTTTCTTT. Using reference TRBV18 and TRBJ1-1 for the parts outside the CDR3, the full variable domain is NAGVMQNPRHLVRRRGQEARLRCSPMKGHSHVYWYRQLPEEGLKFMVYLQKENIIDESGMPKERFSAEFPKEGPSILRIQQVVRGDSAAYFCASSPKILDRNTEAFFGQGTRLTVV.

This chain uses TRBV5-1 with TRBJ2-2; TRBD1 is a possible D gene (6 bases). CDR3 length: 16 residues. V was cut by 2 bases and J by 5 bases, with 16 bases left in between. Germline V gives CDR1 SGHRS, CDR2 YFSETQ. The CDR3 DNA sequence: TGCGCCAGCAGCTTTCGTGGTCAGGGGAGTACCGGGGAGCTGTTTTTT. This codes for CASSFRGQGSTGELFF. Variable domain in full (rest from reference TRBV5-1 and TRBJ2-2): KAGVTQTPRYLIKTRGQQVTLSCSPISGHRSVSWYQQTPGQGLQFLFEYFSETQRNKGNFPGRFSGRQFSNSRSEMNVSTLELGDSALYLCASSFRGQGSTGELFFGEGSRLTVL.

The chain links TRBV19 to TRBJ1-1, with TRBD1 matching 10 bases. The V gene's germline CDR1 is LNHDA and CDR2 SQIVND (reference sequence). V was clipped by 7 bases and J by 1 base; unmatched bases: 3. This CDR3 region has 14 residues. CDR3 nucleotides: TGTGCCAGTACCCGGGACAGGGGGAACACTGAAGCTTTCTTT. Amino acid sequence: CASTRDRGNTEAFF.

The chain is built from TRBV27 and TRBJ1-1; TRBD1 agrees at 9 bases. The CDR3 runs 17 residues. V lost 8 bases and J lost 5; bases outside the gene matches: 18. The germline V gene encodes CDR1 MNHEY and CDR2 SMNVEV (reference sequence). CDR3 protein: CASSTNPHHRGQTEAFF. The CDR3 region has the DNA TGTGCCAGCTCTACCAATCCCCACCACAGGGGGCAGACTGAAGCTTTCTTT.

The chain uses TRBV5-6 and TRBJ1-1; D is perhaps TRBD1 (6 bases). The CDR3 is 15 residues long. Trimming pared 5 bases from V and 9 bases from J, leaving 23 bases between. Germline CDR1 SGHDT, CDR2 YYEEEE. In nucleotides, the CDR3 is TGTGCCAGCAGTACACGCAGGGGCACGAAGACTCAAGCTTTCTTT. Encoded protein: CASSTRRGTKTQAFF.

The chain recombines TRBV4-3 with TRBJ1-1; no reliable D call. This CDR3 is 13 amino acids long. The germline gives CDR1 LGHNA, CDR2 YSLEER. The V and J ends lost 4 bases and 5 bases respectively, with 11 bases between them. The CDR3 DNA follows: TGCGCCAGCAGCCTAAGCCGGAGGACTGAAGCTTTCTTT. This gives the protein CASSLSRRTEAFF.

This rearrangement joins TRBV14 to TRBJ1-2; D gene unclear. The CDR3 spans 13 residues. The germline V gene encodes CDR1 SGHDN and CDR2 FVKESK. V lost 2 bases, J lost 8 bases, and 12 bases lay in between. CDR3 DNA sequence: TGTGCCAGCAGCCAATTTGGTGAGAGAGGCTACACCTTC. Translated, it gives CASSQFGERGYTF.

CDR3 in DNA: TGTGCCAGCAGCTTACAAGGACAGCTACTCTACGAGCAGTACTTC. It translates to CASSLQGQLLYEQYF. The rearrangement uses TRBV7-8 and TRBJ2-7, with D perhaps matching TRBD1 (6 bases). Germline loops: CDR1 SGHVS, CDR2 FQNEAQ. The CDR3 loop spans 15 amino acids. Deletions cut 2 bases from V and 3 bases from J, with 14 bases between. The full variable domain, with the rest looked up from reference TRBV7-8 and TRBJ2-7, is GAGVSQSPRYKVAKRGQDVALRCDPISGHVSLFWYQQALGQGPEFLTYFQNEAQLDKSGLPSDRFFAERPEGSVSTLKIQRTQQEDSAVYLCASSLQGQLLYEQYFGPGTRLTVT.

This chain links TRBV19 with TRBJ2-2; 9 positions agree with TRBD1. The CDR3 runs to 15 residues. V lost 4 bases, J lost 3 bases, and 3 bases stayed unmatched. Per the germline V gene, CDR1 is LNHDA and CDR2 is SQIVND (reference sequence). CDR3: CASSTGQGDTGELFF. In nucleotides, the CDR3 is TGTGCCAGTAGTACGGGACAGGGTGACACCGGGGAGCTGTTTTTT.

The CDR3 loop is CASSLLSTIPYEQYF. The CDR3 region has the DNA TGTGCCAGCAGTCTCTTGTCCACTATCCCCTACGAGCAGTACTTC. The chain carries TRBV6-5 and TRBJ2-7; D remains ambiguous. The germline gives CDR1 MNHEY, CDR2 SVGAGI. V shed 5 bases and J shed 2 bases, with 16 bases lying between them. This CDR3 comprises 15 residues.

This clone has more than one count but fewer than ten. This chain links TRBV30 with TRBJ1-1; D not resolved. Trimming took off 8 bases at V and 4 bases at J, with 23 bases between the two ends. Germline CDR1 and CDR2: GTSNPN and SVGIG (reference sequence). The CDR3 spans 15 residues. The CDR3 DNA sequence: TGTGCCAGTAGTACCCCACCCCGGCGGGTCACTGAAGCTTTCTTT. Translation gives CASSTPPRRVTEAFF.

The chain links TRBV6-5 to TRBJ1-1; 9 bases fit TRBD1. Germline CDR1 MNHEY, CDR2 SVGAGI. Trimming took 1 base from V and 1 from J; bases not matched to a gene: 4. CDR3 length equals 16 residues. Here the CDR3 DNA reads TGTGCCAGCAGTTACTATAACAGGGGGCCGAACACTGAAGCTTTCTTT. This sequence encodes CASSYYNRGPNTEAFF.